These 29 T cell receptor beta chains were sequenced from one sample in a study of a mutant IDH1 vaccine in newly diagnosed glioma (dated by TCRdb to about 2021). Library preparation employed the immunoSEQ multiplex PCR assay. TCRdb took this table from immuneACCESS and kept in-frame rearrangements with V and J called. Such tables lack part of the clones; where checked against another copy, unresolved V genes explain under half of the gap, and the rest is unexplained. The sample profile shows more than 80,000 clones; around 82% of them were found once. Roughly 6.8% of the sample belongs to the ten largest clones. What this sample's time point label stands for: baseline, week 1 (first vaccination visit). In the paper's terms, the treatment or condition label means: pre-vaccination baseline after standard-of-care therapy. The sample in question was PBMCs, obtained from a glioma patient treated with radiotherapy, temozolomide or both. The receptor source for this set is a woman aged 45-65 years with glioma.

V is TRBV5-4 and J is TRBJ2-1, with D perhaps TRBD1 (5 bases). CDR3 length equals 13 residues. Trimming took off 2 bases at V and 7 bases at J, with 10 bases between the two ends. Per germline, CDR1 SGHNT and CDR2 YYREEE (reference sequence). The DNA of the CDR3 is TGTGCCAGCAGCTTAGGCAGGGTAAATGAGCAGTTCTTC. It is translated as CASSLGRVNEQFF.

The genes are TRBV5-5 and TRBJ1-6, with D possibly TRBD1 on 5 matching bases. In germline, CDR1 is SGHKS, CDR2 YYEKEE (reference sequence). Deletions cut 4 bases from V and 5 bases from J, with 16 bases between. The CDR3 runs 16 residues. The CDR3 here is CASSIAPGQDNSPLHF. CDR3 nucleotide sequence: TGTGCCAGCAGCATCGCCCCGGGGCAGGATAATTCACCCCTCCACTTT.

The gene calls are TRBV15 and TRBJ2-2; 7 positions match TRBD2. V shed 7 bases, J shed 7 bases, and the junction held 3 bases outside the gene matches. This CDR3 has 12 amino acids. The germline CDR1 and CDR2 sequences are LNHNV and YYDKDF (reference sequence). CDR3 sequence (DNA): TGTGCCACCAACCCGGGGGGCGGGGAGCTGTTTTTT. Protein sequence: CATNPGGGELFF.

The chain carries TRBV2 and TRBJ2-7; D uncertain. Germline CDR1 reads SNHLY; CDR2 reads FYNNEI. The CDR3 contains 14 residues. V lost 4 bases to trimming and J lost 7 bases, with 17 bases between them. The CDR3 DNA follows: TGTGCCAGCAGTGGGTGGGTAGGCATAGGAGAGCAGTACTTC. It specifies CASSGWVGIGEQYF.

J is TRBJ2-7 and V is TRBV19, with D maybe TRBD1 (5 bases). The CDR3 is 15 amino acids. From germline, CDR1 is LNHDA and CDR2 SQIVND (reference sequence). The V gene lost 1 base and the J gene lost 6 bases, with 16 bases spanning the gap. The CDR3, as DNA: TGTGCCAGTAGTATAGTAGGGCAGGGTTTACGCGAGCAGTACTTC. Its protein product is CASSIVGQGLREQYF.

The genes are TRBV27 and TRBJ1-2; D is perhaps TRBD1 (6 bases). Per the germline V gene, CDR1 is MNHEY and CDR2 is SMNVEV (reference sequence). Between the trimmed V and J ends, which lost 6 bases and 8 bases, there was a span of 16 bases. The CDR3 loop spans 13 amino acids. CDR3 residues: CASSPTGPGGYTF. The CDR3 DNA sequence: TGTGCCAGCAGCCCGACAGGACCTGGAGGCTACACCTTC.

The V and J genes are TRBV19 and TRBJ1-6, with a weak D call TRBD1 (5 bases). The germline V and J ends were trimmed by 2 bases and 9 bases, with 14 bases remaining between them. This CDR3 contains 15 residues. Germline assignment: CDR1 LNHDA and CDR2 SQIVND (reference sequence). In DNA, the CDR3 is TGTGCCAGTAGTATACAGGGAGGCATCGGTTCACCCCTCCACTTT. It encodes CASSIQGGIGSPLHF.

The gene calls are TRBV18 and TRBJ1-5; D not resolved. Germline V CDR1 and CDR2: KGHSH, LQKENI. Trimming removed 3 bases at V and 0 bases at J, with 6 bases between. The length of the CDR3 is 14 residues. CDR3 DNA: TGTGCCAGCTCACCGTCAGGTAGCAATCAGCCCCAGCATTTT. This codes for CASSPSGSNQPQHF.

CDR3: CASSIQGIEAFF. The CDR3 region has the DNA TGTGCCAGCAGTATACAGGGGATTGAAGCTTTCTTT. This rearrangement joins TRBV2 to TRBJ1-1; 7 bases map to TRBD1. Losses at the gene ends were 5 bases for V and 7 bases for J; bases not matched to a gene: 4. CDR1 is SNHLY and CDR2 is FYNNEI in the germline V gene. This CDR3 has 12 residues.

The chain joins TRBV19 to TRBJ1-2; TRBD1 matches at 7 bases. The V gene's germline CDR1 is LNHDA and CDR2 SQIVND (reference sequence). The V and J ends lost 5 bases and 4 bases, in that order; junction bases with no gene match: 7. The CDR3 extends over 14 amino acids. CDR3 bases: TGTGCCAGTAGTCCCCGGGGACAGTTCTATGGCTACACCTTC. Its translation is CASSPRGQFYGYTF.

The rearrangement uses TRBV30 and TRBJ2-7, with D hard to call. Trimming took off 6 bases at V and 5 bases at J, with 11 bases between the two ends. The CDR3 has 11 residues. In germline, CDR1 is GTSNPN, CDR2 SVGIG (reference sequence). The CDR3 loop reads CACSAGDEQYF. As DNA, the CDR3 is TGTGCCTGTTCCGCTGGGGACGAGCAGTACTTC.

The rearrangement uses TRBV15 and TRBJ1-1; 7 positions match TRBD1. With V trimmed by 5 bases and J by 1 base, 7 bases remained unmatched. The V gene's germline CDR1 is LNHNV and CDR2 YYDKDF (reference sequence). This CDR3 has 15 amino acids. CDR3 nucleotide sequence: TGTGCCACCAGCTTACAAGGGGGCTCGAACACTGAAGCTTTCTTT. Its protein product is CATSLQGGSNTEAFF.

The CDR3 spells CASKGVPNQPQHF. Here the CDR3 DNA reads TGTGCCAGCAAGGGGGTCCCCAATCAGCCCCAGCATTTT. V is TRBV6-1 and J is TRBJ1-5; possible D gene TRBD1, 6 bases. This CDR3 spans 13 amino acids. The V gene's germline CDR1 is MNHNS and CDR2 SASEGT. V gave up 7 bases and J gave up 3 bases, with 10 bases separating them.

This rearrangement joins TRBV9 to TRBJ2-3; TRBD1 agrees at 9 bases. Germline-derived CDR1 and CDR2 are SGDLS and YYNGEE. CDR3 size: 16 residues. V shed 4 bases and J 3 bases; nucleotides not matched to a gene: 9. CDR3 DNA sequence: TGTGCCAGCAGCTTCCTTCGGACAGGGGTGACAGATACGCAGTATTTT. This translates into CASSFLRTGVTDTQYF.

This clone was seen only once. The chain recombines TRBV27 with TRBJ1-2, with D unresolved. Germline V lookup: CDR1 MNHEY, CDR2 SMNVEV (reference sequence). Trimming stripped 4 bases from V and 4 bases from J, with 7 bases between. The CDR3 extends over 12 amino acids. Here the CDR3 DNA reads TGTGCCAGCAGTTCCGTGGGCTATGGCTACACCTTC. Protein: CASSSVGYGYTF.

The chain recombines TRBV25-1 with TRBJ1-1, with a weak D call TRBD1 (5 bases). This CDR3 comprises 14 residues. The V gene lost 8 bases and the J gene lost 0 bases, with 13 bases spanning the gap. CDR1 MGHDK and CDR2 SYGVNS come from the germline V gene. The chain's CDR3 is CASGRGLMNTEAFF. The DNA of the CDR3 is TGTGCCAGCGGGAGGGGCCTGATGAACACTGAAGCTTTCTTT.

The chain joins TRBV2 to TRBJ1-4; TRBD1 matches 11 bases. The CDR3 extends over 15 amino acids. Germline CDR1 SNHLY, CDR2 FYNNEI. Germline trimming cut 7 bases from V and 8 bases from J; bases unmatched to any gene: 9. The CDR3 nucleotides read TGTGCCAGCAACCAAAGGACAGGGGGCTTAGAAAAACTGTTTTTT. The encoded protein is CASNQRTGGLEKLFF.

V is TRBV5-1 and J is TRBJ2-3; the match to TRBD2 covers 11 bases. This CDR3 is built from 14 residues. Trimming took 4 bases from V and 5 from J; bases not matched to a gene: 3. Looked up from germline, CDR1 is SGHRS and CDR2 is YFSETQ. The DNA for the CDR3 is TGCGCCAGCAGCCCTAGCGGGGGGTTAGATACGCAGTATTTT. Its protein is CASSPSGGLDTQYF.

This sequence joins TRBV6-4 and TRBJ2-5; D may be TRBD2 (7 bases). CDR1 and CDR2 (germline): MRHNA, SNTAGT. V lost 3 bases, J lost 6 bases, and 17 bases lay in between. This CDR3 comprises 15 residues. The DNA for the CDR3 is TGTGCCAGCAGTGAAGCGTCGGGGGGCTTAAAGACCCAGTACTTC. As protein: CASSEASGGLKTQYF.

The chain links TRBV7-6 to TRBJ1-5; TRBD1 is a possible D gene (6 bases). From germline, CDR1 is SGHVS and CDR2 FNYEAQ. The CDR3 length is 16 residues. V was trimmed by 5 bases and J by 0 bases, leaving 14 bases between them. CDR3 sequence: CASSRGHRDSNQPQHF. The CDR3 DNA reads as TGTGCCAGCAGCAGAGGGCACAGGGATAGCAATCAGCCCCAGCATTTT. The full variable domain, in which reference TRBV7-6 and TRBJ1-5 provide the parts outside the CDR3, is GAGVSQSPRYKVTKRGQDVALRCDPISGHVSLYWYRQALGQGPEFLTYFNYEAQQDKSGLPNDRFSAERPEGSISTLTIQRTEQRDSAMYRCASSRGHRDSNQPQHFGDGTRLSIL.

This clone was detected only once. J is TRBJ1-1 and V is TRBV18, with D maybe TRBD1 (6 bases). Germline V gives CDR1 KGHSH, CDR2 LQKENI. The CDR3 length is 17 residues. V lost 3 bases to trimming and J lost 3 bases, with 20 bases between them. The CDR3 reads CASSPRMGGRIDTEAFF. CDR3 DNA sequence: TGTGCCAGCTCACCCCGGATGGGGGGGCGGATCGACACTGAAGCTTTCTTT.

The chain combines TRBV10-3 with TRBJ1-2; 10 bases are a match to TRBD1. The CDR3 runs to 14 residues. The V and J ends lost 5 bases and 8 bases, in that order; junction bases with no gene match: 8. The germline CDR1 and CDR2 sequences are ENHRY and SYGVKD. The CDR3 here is CAISSRQGARGYTF. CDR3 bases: TGTGCCATCAGTTCCCGACAGGGGGCTCGGGGCTACACCTTC.

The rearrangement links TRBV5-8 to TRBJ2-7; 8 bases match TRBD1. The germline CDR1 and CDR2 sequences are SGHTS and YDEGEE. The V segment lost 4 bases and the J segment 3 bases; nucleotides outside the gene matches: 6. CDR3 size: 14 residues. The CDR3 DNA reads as TGTGCCAGCAGCCTCACCGGACAGGGCTACGAGCAGTACTTC. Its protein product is CASSLTGQGYEQYF.

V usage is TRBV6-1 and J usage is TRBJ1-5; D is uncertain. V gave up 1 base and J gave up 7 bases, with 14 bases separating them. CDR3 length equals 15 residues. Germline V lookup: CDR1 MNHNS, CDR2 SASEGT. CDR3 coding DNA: TGTGCCAGCAGTGAAGTGCCCCGAGGGATACAGCCCCAGCATTTT. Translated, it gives CASSEVPRGIQPQHF.

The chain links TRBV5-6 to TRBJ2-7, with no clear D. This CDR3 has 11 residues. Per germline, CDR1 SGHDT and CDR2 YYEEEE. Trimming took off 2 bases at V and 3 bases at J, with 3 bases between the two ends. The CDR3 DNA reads TGTGCCAGCAGCTTCGACTACGAGCAGTACTTC. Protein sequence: CASSFDYEQYF.

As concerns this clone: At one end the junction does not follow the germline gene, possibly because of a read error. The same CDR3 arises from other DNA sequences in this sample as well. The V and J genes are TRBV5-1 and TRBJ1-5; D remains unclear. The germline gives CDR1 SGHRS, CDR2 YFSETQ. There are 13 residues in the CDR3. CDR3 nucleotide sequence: TGCGCCAGCAGCTTGGGACTCGATCAACCCCAGCATTTT. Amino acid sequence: CASSLGLDQPQHF.

CDR3 amino acids: CASSLETSGGAGELFF. Written as DNA, the CDR3 is TGCGCCAGCAGCCTGGAGACTAGCGGGGGGGCAGGGGAGCTGTTTTTT. V and J are TRBV5-1 and TRBJ2-2, with 14 bases fitting TRBD2. CDR3 length: 16 residues. V lost 4 bases to trimming and J lost 8 bases; unmatched junction nucleotides: 7. The germline CDR1 and CDR2 sequences are SGHRS and YFSETQ.

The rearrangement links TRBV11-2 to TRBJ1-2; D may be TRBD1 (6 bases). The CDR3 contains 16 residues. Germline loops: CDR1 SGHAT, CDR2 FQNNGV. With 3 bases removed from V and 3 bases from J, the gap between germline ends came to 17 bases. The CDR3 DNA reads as TGTGCCAGCAGCTTTGGGTTGGCAGGGGCGGACTATGGCTACACCTTC. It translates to CASSFGLAGADYGYTF. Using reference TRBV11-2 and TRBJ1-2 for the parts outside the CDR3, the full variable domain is EAGVAQSPRYKIIEKRQSVAFWCNPISGHATLYWYQQILGQGPKLLIQFQNNGVVDDSQLPKDRFSAERLKGVDSTLKIQPAKLEDSAVYLCASSFGLAGADYGYTFGSGTRLTVV.

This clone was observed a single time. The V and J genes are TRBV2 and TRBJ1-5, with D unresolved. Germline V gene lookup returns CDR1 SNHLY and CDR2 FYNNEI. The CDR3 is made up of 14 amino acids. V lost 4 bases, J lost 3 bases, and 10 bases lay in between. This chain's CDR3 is CASSGLRDNQPQHF. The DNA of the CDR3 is TGTGCCAGCAGTGGGCTGCGGGACAATCAGCCCCAGCATTTT.